One T cell receptor beta chain is described in this entry. The data belong to a study of blood T cell repertoires in COVID-19. The protocol was immunoSEQ multiplex PCR, while the TCRdb copy is restricted to in-frame clones and leaves out a portion. The sample records about 12,000 clones, 72% being singletons. The material sequenced was peripheral blood. The clonotype was recovered from a man in his 60s with COVID-19, enrolled during active disease.

The CDR3 bases are TGTGCCAGCTTACTCGGCGGAGGAAAGTTTCCTTCTAACTATGGCTACACCTTC. Translation: CASLLGGGKFPSNYGYTF. This chain links TRBV18 with TRBJ1-2, with D unclear. Deletions cut 7 bases from V and 0 bases from J, with 24 bases between. Germline loops: CDR1 KGHSH, CDR2 LQKENI. There are 18 residues in the CDR3.